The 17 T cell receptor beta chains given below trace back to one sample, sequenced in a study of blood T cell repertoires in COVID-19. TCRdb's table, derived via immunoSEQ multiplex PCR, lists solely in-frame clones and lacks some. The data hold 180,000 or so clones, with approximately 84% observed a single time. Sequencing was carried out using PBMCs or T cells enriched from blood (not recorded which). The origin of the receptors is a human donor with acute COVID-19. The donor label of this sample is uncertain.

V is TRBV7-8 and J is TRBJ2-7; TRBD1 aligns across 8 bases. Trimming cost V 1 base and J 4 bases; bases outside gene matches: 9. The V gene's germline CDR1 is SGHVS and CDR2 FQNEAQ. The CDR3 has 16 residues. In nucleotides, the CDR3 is TGTGCCAGCAGCTTAGTGGGGGCAGGGGGCTTGTACGAGCAGTACTTC. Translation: CASSLVGAGGLYEQYF.

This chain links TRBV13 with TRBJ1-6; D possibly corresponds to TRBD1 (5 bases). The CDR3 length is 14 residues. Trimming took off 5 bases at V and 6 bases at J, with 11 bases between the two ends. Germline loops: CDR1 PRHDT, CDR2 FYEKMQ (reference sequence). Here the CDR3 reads CASSPGDFNSPLHF. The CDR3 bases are TGTGCCAGCAGCCCGGGGGACTTTAATTCACCCCTCCACTTT.

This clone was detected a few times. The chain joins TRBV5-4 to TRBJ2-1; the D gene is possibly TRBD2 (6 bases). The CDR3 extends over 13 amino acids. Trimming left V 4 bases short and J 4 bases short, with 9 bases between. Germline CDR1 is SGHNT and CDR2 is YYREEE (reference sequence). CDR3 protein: CASSRLEYNEQFF. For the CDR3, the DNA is TGTGCCAGCAGCCGACTAGAATACAATGAGCAGTTCTTC.

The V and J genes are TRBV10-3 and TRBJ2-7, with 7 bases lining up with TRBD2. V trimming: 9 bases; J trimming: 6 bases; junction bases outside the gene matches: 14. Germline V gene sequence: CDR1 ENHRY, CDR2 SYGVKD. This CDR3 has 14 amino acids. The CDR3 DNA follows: TGTGCCATTGGGACTACCAGTCAGTCTAGCGAGCAGTACTTC. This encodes CAIGTTSQSSEQYF.

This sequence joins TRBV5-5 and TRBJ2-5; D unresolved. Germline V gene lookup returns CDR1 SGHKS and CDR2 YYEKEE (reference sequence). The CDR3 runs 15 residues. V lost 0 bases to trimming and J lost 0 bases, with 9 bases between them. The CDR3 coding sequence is TGTGCCAGCAGCTTGGTCGTAGACTACCAAGAGACCCAGTACTTC. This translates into CASSLVVDYQETQYF.

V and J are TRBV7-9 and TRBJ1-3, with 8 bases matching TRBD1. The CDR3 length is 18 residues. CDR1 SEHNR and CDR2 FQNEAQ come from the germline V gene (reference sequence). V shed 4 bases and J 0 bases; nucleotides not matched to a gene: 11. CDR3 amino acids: CASSSTLDRGDSGNTIYF. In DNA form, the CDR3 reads TGTGCCAGCAGCTCAACATTAGACAGGGGAGACTCTGGAAACACCATATATTTT.

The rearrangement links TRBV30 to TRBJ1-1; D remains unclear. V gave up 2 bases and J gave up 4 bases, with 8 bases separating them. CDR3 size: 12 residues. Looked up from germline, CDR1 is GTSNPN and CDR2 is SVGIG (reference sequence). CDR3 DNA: TGTGCCTGGAGTCCGCGGCTCACTGAAGCTTTCTTT. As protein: CAWSPRLTEAFF.

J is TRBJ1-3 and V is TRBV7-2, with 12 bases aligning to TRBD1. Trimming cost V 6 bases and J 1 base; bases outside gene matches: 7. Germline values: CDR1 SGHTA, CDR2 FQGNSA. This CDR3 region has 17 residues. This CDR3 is CASSMGQGALSGNTIYF. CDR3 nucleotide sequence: TGTGCCAGCAGTATGGGACAGGGGGCCTTATCTGGAAACACCATATATTTT. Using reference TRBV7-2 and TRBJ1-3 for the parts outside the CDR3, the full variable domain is GAGVSQSPSNKVTEKGKDVELRCDPISGHTALYWYRQSLGQGLEFLIYFQGNSAPDKSGLPSDRFSAERTGGSVSTLTIQRTQQEDSAVYLCASSMGQGALSGNTIYFGEGSWLTVV.

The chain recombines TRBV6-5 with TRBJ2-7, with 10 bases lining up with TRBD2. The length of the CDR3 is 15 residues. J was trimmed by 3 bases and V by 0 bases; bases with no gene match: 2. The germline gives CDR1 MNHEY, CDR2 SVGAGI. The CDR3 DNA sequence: TGTGCCAGCAGTTACTCGACTAGCGGGTACTACGAGCAGTACTTC. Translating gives CASSYSTSGYYEQYF.

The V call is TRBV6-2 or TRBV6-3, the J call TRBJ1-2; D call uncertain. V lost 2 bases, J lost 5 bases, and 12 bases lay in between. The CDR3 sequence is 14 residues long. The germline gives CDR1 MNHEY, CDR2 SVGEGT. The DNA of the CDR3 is TGTGCCAGCAGTTACCTGGGCCCCTCGTATGGCTACACCTTC. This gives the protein CASSYLGPSYGYTF.

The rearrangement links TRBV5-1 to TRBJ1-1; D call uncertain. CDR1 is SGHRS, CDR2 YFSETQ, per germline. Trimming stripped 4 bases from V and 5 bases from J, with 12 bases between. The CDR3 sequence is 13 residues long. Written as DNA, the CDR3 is TGCGCCAGCAGCCCAAGACAAGCTACTGAAGCTTTCTTT. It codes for CASSPRQATEAFF.

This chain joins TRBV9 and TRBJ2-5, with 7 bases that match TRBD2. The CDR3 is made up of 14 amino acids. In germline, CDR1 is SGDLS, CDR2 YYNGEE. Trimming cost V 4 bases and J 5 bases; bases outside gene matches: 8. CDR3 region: CASSKRTSGETQYF. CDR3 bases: TGTGCCAGCAGCAAACGGACTAGTGGGGAGACCCAGTACTTC.

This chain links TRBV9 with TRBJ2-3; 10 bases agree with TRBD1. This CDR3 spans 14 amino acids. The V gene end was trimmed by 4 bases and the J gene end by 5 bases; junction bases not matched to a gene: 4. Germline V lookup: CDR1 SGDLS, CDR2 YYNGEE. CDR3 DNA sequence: TGTGCCAGCAGCTTCGGGACAGGGGAAGATACGCAGTATTTT. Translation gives CASSFGTGEDTQYF.

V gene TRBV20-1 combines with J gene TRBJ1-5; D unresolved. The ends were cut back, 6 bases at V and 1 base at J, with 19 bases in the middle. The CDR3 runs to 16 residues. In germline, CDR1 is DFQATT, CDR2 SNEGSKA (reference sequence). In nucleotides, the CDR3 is TGCAGTGCCAGTTTTGGTTTAACTCGGAGCAATCAGCCCCAGCATTTT. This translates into CSASFGLTRSNQPQHF.

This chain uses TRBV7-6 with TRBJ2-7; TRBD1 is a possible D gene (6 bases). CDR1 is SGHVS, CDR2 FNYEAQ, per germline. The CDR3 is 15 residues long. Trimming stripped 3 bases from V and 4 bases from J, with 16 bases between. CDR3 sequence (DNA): TGTGCCAGCAGCTTGAGGACAGATTCAACGTACGAGCAGTACTTC. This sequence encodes CASSLRTDSTYEQYF.

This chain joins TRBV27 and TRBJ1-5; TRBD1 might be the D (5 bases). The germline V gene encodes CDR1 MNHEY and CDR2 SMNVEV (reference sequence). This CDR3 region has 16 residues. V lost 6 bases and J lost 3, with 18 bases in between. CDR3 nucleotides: TGTGCCAGCAGGCTTCCCCCCACAGGACCCAATCAGCCCCAGCATTTT. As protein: CASRLPPTGPNQPQHF.

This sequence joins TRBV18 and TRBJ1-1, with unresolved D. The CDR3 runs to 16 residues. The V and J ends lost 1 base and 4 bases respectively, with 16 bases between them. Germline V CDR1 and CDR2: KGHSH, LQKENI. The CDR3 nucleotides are TGTGCCAGCTCACCACTGATCGAGCAAGGGAGCACTGAAGCTTTCTTT. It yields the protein CASSPLIEQGSTEAFF.